The TCR beta chain under discussion was sequenced for a study of T cell repertoires in cytomegalovirus infection. The V and J ends lost 6 bases and 8 bases respectively, with 13 bases between them. CDR1 is KGHSH, CDR2 LQKENI, per germline. The CDR3 is 13 residues long. The table lists this clonotype with many counts. TCRdb fed the reads into MiXCR, producing one record per CDR3 protein. This table holds 200,000 to 300,000 distinct CDR3 sequences, about 12% found once. Sequences were obtained from PBMCs. The receptor's source is a human donor in good health (CMV status not recorded). Some clones in this sample may be carry-over from other donors' samples. V is TRBV18 and J is TRBJ1-4; perhaps TRBD1 as D (5 bases). The CDR3 region has the DNA TGTGCCAGCTCGCGGGACCCTCGGGAAAAACTGTTTTTT. Its protein is CASSRDPREKLFF.